This T cell receptor beta chain comes out of a study of T cells in Graves' hyperthyroidism and ophthalmopathy. Study outcomes and limitations: Ophthalmopathy, which appeared later, was predicted by the model a median approximately 6 months before onset.

Authors of the study amplified TCR beta CDR3 regions from RNA transcripts. The study used the HTBI primer set for a first-round RT-PCR of the TCR CDR3. MiXCR, applied by TCRdb to the multiplex PCR reads, yields one record per CDR3 protein. The table shows hundreds of thousands of distinct CDR3 sequences, with 18% occurring only once. Ten or more counts support this clonotype. Its specificity is not known. Newly diagnosed patients aged 18 to 65 had hyperthyroidism of under 2 months' duration. CDR1 SNHLY and CDR2 FYNNEI come from the germline V gene. V lost 6 bases, J lost 11 bases, and 11 bases stayed unmatched. This CDR3 is built from 13 residues.

The receptor comes from a woman between 45 and 65 years old with Graves' hyperthyroidism that later progressed to Graves' ophthalmopathy. Sequencing was done on a sample of blood. The J gene is TRBJ1-1, the V gene TRBV2; 8 bases map to TRBD1. CDR3 DNA sequence: TGTGCCAGCAGCCTGAGATCAGGGGGCGACGCTTTCTTT. Protein product: CASSLRSGGDAFF.